This TCR beta chain was profiled in a study of T cells in Graves' hyperthyroidism and ophthalmopathy. Study-level results: Most clonotypes expanded in the thyroid (above 0.001) were also present in blood.

Trimming shortened V by 3 bases and J by 4 bases, and 8 bases separated the two germline ends. CDR3 length: 13 amino acids. Germline CDR1 reads LNHDA; CDR2 reads SQIVND (reference sequence). Patients were aged 18 to 65, had disease duration under 2 months, and had newly diagnosed hyperthyroidism. Uncontrolled infection, other autoimmune disease, pregnancy or lactation barred patients from enrollment. Amplified TCR beta CDR3 regions derived from RNA transcripts. The TCR CDR3 was amplified in a first-round RT-PCR using the HTBI primer set. TCRdb re-called the multiplex PCR reads with MiXCR, one entry per CDR3 protein. The table lists around 560,000 distinct CDR3 sequences, over 15% of them singletons. On this clonotype itself: The antigen is unknown.

Specimen: blood. The J gene is TRBJ2-3, the V gene TRBV19; D not certain. This TCR derives from a young woman with Graves' hyperthyroidism. The CDR3 spells CASSIVKADTQYF. The CDR3 coding sequence is TGTGCCAGTAGTATCGTAAAGGCAGATACGCAGTATTTT.